This T cell receptor beta chain was identified in a study of cytomegalovirus exposure and HLA in healthy donors. Study at large: Approximately 180 million T cells yielded approximately 100 million unique TCR beta sequences, as an earlier analysis found. Study observations and caveats: In a later analysis, at a false discovery rate of 0.05, over 15,000 TCR beta sequences matched HLA alleles. The study put about 180 TCR beta chains on its list as cytomegalovirus-associated. TCR association rates varied by HLA locus in a later analysis, with DRB1 highest and HLA-C lowest.

Primers: 60 Vbeta forward and 13 Jbeta reverse. Sequencing used immunoSEQ multiplex PCR; TCRdb keeps in-frame clones, though not all of them. The repertoire holds about 110,000 clones, more than 65% seen once, with 2% to 2.5% in the top ten. In germline, CDR1 is SSHAT, CDR2 FNYEAQ (reference sequence). The CDR3 has 13 amino acids. Notes on this clone: The target antigen is unknown. A junction end diverges from the germline sequence, so it may reflect a read error.

The J gene is TRBJ2-7, the V gene TRBV7-7; a weak D match, TRBD2 (5 bases). The source material was PBMCs. This TCR came from a man aged 25 to 45 in good health and CMV-seronegative. The CDR3 nucleotides are TGTGCTAGCAGCTTCGGGGATACCTACGAGCAGTACTTC. Protein sequence: CASSFGDTYEQYF.